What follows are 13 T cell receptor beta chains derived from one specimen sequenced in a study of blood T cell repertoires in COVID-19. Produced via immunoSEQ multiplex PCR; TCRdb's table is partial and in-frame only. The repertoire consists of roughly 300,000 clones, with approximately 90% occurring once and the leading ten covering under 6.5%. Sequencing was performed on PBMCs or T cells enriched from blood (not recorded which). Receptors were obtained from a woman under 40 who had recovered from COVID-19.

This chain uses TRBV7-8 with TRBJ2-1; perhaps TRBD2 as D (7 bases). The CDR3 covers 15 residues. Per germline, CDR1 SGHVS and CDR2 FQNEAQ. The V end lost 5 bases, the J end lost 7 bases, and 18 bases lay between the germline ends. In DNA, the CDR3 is TGTGCCAGCAGCCCCCCTTGGGGGGGCCGGAATGAGCAGTTCTTC. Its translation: CASSPPWGGRNEQFF.

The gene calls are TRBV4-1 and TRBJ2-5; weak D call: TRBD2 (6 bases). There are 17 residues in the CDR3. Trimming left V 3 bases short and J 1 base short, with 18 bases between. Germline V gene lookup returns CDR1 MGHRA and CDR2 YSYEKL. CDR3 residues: CASSQEGPGDLQETQYF. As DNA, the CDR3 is TGCGCCAGCAGCCAGGAGGGACCTGGGGACCTCCAAGAGACCCAGTACTTC.

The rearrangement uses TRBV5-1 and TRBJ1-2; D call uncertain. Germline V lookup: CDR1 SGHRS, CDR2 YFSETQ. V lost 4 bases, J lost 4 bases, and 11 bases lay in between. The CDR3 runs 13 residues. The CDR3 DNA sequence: TGCGCCAGCAGCCGGGAGGCACCCTATGGCTACACCTTC. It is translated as CASSREAPYGYTF.

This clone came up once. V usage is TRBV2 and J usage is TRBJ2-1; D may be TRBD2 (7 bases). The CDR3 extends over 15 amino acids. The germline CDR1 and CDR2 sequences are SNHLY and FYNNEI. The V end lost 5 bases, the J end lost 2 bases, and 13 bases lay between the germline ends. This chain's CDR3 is CASSLGGGTYNEQFF. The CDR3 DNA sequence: TGTGCCAGCAGTTTGGGGGGGGGCACCTACAATGAGCAGTTCTTC. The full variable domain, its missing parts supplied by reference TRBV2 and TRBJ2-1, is EPEVTQTPSHQVTQMGQEVILRCVPISNHLYFYWYRQILGQKVEFLVSFYNNEISEKSEIFDDQFSVERPDGSNFTLKIRSTKLEDSAMYFCASSLGGGTYNEQFFGPGTRLTVL.

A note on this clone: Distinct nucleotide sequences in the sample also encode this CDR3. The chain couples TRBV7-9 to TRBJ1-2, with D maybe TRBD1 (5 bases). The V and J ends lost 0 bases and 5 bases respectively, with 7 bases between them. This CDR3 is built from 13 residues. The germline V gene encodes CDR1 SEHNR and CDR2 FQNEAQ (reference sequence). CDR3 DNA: TGTGCCAGCAGCTTAGCGCAGGGTTATGGCTACACCTTC. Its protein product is CASSLAQGYGYTF.

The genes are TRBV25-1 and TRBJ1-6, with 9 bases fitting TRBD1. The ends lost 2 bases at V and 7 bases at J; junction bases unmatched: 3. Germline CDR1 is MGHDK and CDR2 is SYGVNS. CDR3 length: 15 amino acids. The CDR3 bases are TGTGCCAGCAGTGAAGGGGACAGGGAAAATTCACCCCTCCACTTT. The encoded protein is CASSEGDRENSPLHF. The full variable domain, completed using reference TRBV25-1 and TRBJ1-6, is EADIYQTPRYLVIGTGKKITLECSQTMGHDKMYWYQQDPGMELHLIHYSYGVNSTEKGDLSSESTVSRIRTEHFPLTLESARPSHTSQYLCASSEGDRENSPLHFGNGTRLTVT.

CDR3: CASSLAPSGNYEQYF. CDR3 DNA sequence: TGTGCCAGCAGCTTGGCCCCTAGCGGGAACTACGAGCAGTACTTC. The rearrangement links TRBV5-4 to TRBJ2-7, with 9 bases identical to TRBD2. Trimming at V came to 0 bases and at J to 3 bases, leaving 4 bases not matched to a gene. This CDR3 comprises 15 residues. Germline CDR1 is SGHNT and CDR2 is YYREEE (reference sequence).

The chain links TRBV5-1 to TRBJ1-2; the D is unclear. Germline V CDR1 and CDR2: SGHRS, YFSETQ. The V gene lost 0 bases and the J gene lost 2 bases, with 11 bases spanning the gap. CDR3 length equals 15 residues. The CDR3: CASSLEVPGNYGYTF. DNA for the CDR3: TGCGCCAGCAGCTTGGAAGTCCCGGGGAACTATGGCTACACCTTC. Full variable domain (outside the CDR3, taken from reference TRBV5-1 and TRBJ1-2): KAGVTQTPRYLIKTRGQQVTLSCSPISGHRSVSWYQQTPGQGLQFLFEYFSETQRNKGNFPGRFSGRQFSNSRSEMNVSTLELGDSALYLCASSLEVPGNYGYTFGSGTRLTVV.

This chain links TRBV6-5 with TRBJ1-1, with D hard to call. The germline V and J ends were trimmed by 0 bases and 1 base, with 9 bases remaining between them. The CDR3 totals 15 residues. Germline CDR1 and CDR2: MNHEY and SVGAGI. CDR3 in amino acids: CASSYSRVENTEAFF. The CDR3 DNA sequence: TGTGCCAGCAGTTACTCGAGGGTTGAGAACACTGAAGCTTTCTTT.

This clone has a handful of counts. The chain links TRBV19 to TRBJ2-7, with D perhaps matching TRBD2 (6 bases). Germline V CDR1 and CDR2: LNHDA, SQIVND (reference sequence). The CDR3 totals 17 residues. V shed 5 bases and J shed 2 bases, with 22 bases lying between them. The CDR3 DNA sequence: TGTGCCAGTAGTCCGACCCAGGCCCCGGGGGTCCCCTACGAGCAGTACTTC. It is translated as CASSPTQAPGVPYEQYF.

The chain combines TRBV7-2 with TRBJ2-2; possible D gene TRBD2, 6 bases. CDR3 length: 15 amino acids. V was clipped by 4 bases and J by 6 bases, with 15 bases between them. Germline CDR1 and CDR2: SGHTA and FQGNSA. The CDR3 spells CASSYTGETSGELFF. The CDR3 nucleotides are TGTGCCAGCAGCTACACGGGGGAAACGTCCGGGGAGCTGTTTTTT.

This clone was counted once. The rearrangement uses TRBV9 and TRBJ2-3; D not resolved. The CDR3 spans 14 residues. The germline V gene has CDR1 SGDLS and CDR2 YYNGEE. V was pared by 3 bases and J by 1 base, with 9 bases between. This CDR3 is CASSGGPGTDTQYF. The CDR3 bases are TGTGCCAGCAGCGGTGGGCCCGGCACAGATACGCAGTATTTT.

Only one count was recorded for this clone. The CDR3 loop reads CASSLAGQGLGEKLFF. The CDR3, as DNA: TGTGCCAGCAGCTTAGCGGGGCAGGGGTTGGGTGAAAAACTGTTTTTT. V and J are TRBV7-2 and TRBJ1-4; TRBD1 is a possible D gene (6 bases). Trimming took off 0 bases at V and 7 bases at J, with 15 bases between the two ends. Germline CDR1 reads SGHTA; CDR2 reads FQGNSA. CDR3 length: 16 residues.